The 7 T cell receptor beta chains below come from one sample, sequenced in a study of shared clonotypes between healthy human individuals. Naive CD8 cells lacked CD45RO and underwent positive selection for CCR7, leaving out terminally differentiated effector memory CD45RA+ cells. Profiling relied on immunoSEQ multiplex PCR, and the TCRdb table lists in-frame clones only, not all of them. Of about 610,000 clones in the sample, about 96% were seen once. The sample was naive CD8+ T cells sorted from blood. The receptors originated from a woman in her twenties or thirties in good health.

The rearrangement links TRBV5-4 to TRBJ2-3; D is possibly TRBD2 (5 bases). The germline V and J ends were trimmed by 2 bases and 4 bases, with 8 bases remaining between them. Germline assignment: CDR1 SGHNT and CDR2 YYREEE (reference sequence). The CDR3 totals 13 residues. CDR3 in amino acids: CASSLGLPDTQYF. The CDR3, as DNA: TGTGCCAGCAGCTTAGGACTTCCAGATACGCAGTATTTT.

The genes are TRBV19 and TRBJ1-1; 8 bases agree with TRBD1. CDR1 and CDR2 from the germline V gene are LNHDA and SQIVND (reference sequence). V shed 5 bases, J shed 1 base, and the junction held 9 bases outside the gene matches. The length of the CDR3 is 16 residues. The CDR3 reads CASSPDREGWNTEAFF. The CDR3 nucleotides are TGTGCCAGTAGTCCGGACAGGGAAGGATGGAACACTGAAGCTTTCTTT.

Turning to this clone: The sample contains more than one DNA sequence encoding this CDR3. V gene TRBV29-1 combines with J gene TRBJ2-7, with 7 bases that match TRBD1. The CDR3 consists of 12 residues. CDR1 is SQVTM and CDR2 is ANQGSEA in the germline V gene. Unmatched junction bases numbered 0, after V lost 0 bases and J lost 4 bases. This CDR3 is CSVEDRGYEQYF. The CDR3 DNA reads as TGCAGCGTTGAAGACAGGGGGTACGAGCAGTACTTC.

V usage is TRBV7-9 and J usage is TRBJ2-3, with a tentative D call TRBD2 (6 bases). The CDR3 length is 17 residues. The germline V gene has CDR1 SEHNR and CDR2 FQNEAQ (reference sequence). V was clipped by 4 bases and J by 5 bases, with 22 bases between them. The CDR3 region is CASSSRARPPGGDTQYF. CDR3 nucleotides: TGTGCCAGCAGCTCAAGAGCGAGACCCCCCGGGGGAGATACGCAGTATTTT.

This clone was observed a handful of times. CDR3 nucleotides: TGCGCCAGCAGTGAAGCAGGGGCCAATCAGCCCCAGCATTTT. As protein: CASSEAGANQPQHF. The gene calls are TRBV10-2 and TRBJ1-5; perhaps TRBD1 as D (6 bases). The CDR3 spans 14 residues. V shed 3 bases and J shed 3 bases, with 9 bases lying between them. Germline V CDR1 and CDR2: WSHSY, SAAADI.

The chain has TRBV28 and TRBJ2-1, with 11 bases that match TRBD1. From germline, CDR1 is MDHEN and CDR2 SYDVKM. The CDR3 runs to 16 residues. V lost 3 bases to trimming and J lost 5 bases; unmatched junction nucleotides: 6. The DNA for the CDR3 is TGTGCCAGCAGTTTTCCCCCGGGACAGGGGGACAATGAGCAGTTCTTC. It translates to CASSFPPGQGDNEQFF.

The chain recombines TRBV28 with TRBJ2-3, with TRBD2 matching 11 bases. Losses at the gene ends were 4 bases for V and 0 bases for J; bases not matched to a gene: 3. This CDR3 contains 16 residues. The germline V gene has CDR1 MDHEN and CDR2 SYDVKM. The CDR3 nucleotides are TGTGCCAGCAGTTGGGGACTAGCGGCTAGCACAGATACGCAGTATTTT. Translation gives CASSWGLAASTDTQYF.